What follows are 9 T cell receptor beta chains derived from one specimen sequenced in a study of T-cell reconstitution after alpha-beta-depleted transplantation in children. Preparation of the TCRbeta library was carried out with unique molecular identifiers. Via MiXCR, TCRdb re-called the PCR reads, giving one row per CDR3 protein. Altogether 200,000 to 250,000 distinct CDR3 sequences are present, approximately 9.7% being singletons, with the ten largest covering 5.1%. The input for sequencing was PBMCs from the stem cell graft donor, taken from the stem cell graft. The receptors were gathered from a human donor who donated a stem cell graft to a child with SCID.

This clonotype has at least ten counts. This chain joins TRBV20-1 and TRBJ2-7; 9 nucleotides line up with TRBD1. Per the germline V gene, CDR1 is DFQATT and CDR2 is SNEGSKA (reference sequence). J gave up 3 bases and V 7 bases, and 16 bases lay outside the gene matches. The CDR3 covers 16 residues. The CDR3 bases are TGCAGTGTACCCCCGGGACAGGGAAGTTATCGCTACGAGCAGTACTTC. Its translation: CSVPPGQGSYRYEQYF.

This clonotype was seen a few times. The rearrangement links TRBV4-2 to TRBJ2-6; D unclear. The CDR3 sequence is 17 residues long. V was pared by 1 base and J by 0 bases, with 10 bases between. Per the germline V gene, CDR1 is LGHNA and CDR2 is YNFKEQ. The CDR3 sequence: CASSQVGSSSGANVLTF. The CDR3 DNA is TGTGCCAGCAGCCAAGTAGGATCGAGCTCTGGGGCCAACGTCCTGACTTTC.

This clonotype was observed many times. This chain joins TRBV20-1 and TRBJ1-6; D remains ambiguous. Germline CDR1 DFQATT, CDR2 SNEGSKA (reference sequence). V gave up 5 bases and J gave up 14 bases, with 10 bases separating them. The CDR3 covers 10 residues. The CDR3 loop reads CSASAYTLHF. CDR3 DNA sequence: TGCAGTGCTTCGGCCTACACCCTCCACTTT.

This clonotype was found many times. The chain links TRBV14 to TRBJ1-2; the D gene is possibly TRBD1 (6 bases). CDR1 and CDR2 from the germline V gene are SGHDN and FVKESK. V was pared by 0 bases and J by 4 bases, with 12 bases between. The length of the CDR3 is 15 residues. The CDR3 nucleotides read TGTGCCAGCAGCCAAGAGAACAGGGCCGGCTATGGCTACACCTTC. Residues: CASSQENRAGYGYTF.

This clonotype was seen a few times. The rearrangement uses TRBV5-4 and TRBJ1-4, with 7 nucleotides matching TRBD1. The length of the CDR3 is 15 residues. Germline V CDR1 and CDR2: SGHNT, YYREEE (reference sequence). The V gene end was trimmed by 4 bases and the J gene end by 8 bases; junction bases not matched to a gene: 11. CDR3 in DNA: TGTGCCAGCAGCAGTATAGGGGGCACGGAGGAAAAACTGTTTTTT. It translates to CASSSIGGTEEKLFF.

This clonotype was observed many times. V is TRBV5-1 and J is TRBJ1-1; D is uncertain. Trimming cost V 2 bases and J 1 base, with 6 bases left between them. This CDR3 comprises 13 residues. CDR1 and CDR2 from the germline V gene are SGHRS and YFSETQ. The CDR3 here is CASSFQSNTEAFF. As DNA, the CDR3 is TGCGCCAGCAGCTTCCAGTCGAACACTGAAGCTTTCTTT.

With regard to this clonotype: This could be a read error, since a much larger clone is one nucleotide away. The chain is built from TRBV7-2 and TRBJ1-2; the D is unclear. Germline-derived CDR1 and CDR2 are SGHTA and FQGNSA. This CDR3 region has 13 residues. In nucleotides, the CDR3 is TGTGCCAGCAGCCCGAGCGGGAGATATGGCGACACCTTC. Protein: CASSPSGRYGDTF.

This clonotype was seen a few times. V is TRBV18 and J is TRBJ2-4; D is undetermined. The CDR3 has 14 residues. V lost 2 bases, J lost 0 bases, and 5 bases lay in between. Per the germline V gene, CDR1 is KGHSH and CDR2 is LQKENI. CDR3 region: CASSPTLAKNIQYF. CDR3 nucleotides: TGTGCCAGCTCACCAACCCTAGCCAAAAACATTCAGTACTTC.

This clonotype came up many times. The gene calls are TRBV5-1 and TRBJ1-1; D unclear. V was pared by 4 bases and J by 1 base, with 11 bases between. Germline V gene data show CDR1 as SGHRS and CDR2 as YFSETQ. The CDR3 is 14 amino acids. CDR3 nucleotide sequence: TGCGCCAGCAGCCCCGACCGCCGGAACACTGAAGCTTTCTTT. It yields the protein CASSPDRRNTEAFF.